The present TCR beta chain was sequenced within a study of blood T cells in healthy people across ages. There are 15 residues in the CDR3. Germline V gene lookup returns CDR1 DFQATT and CDR2 SNEGSKA (reference sequence). Trimming removed 1 base from V and 4 bases from J; junction bases left unmatched: 5. This clonotype came up a few times. Its antigen remains unidentified. General observations from the study: Unknown CMV status may confound age-related changes in expanded clones.

PCR was performed a second time for about 7 to 12 cycles using a sample-barcoded 5' primer and a J-beta primer mix. MiXCR, run by TCRdb on the 5' RACE reads, gives a single entry per CDR3 protein. Altogether a few hundred thousand distinct CDR3 sequences are present, 45% to 65% being singletons, with the ten largest covering under 65%. What was sequenced was blood. This chain connects TRBV20-1 to TRBJ2-1; TRBD1 matches 9 bases. This TCR was recovered from a man between 60 and 75 years old in good health. CDR3 nucleotides: TGCAGTGCTAGAGGGGACAGGGAGGCGTACAATGAGCAGTTCTTC. Translating gives CSARGDREAYNEQFF.